A single sample is the source of the 4 T cell receptor beta chains below, sequenced in a study of blood T cell repertoires in COVID-19. This table comes from immunoSEQ multiplex PCR, and its TCRdb copy is limited to in-frame clones, with some not included. The sample contains 150,000 to 200,000 clones, approximately 88% of which appear only once. Sequenced: peripheral blood. The receptors here all came from a woman aged 40 to 50 with COVID-19, enrolled during active disease.

This clone has a single count. The chain couples TRBV6-4 to TRBJ2-3, with D perhaps TRBD2 (6 bases). Between the trimmed V and J ends, which lost 6 bases and 2 bases, there was a span of 9 bases. The CDR3 consists of 13 residues. The germline V gene has CDR1 MRHNA and CDR2 SNTAGT. CDR3 nucleotide sequence: TGTGCCAGCAGGGGACTGTTCACAGATACGCAGTATTTT. Its translation: CASRGLFTDTQYF.

This clone was picked up many times. The genes are TRBV7-9 and TRBJ2-2, with a possible D match to TRBD2 (5 bases). This CDR3 region has 17 residues. Trimming pared 5 bases from V and 0 bases from J, leaving 16 bases between. Germline V gene lookup returns CDR1 SEHNR and CDR2 FQNEAQ (reference sequence). CDR3 DNA sequence: TGTGCCAGCAGCCCCACTGGACTGGGCGCGAACACCGGGGAGCTGTTTTTT. This sequence encodes CASSPTGLGANTGELFF.

This clone was detected once. The J gene is TRBJ1-5, the V gene TRBV6-5; 7 nucleotides match TRBD1. The length of the CDR3 is 15 residues. J was trimmed by 0 bases and V by 6 bases; bases with no gene match: 5. The germline gives CDR1 MNHEY, CDR2 SVGAGI. CDR3 protein: CASRPTGYSNQPQHF. Written as DNA, the CDR3 is TGTGCCAGCAGGCCGACAGGGTATAGCAATCAGCCCCAGCATTTT.

The chain has TRBV11-3 and TRBJ1-1; D is uncertain. The germline gives CDR1 SGHNT, CDR2 YENEEA. The V end lost 3 bases, the J end lost 3 bases, and 5 bases lay between the germline ends. The CDR3 is 12 residues long. CDR3 bases: TGTGCCAGCAGCTTTGGGCACACTGAAGCTTTCTTT. Residues: CASSFGHTEAFF.